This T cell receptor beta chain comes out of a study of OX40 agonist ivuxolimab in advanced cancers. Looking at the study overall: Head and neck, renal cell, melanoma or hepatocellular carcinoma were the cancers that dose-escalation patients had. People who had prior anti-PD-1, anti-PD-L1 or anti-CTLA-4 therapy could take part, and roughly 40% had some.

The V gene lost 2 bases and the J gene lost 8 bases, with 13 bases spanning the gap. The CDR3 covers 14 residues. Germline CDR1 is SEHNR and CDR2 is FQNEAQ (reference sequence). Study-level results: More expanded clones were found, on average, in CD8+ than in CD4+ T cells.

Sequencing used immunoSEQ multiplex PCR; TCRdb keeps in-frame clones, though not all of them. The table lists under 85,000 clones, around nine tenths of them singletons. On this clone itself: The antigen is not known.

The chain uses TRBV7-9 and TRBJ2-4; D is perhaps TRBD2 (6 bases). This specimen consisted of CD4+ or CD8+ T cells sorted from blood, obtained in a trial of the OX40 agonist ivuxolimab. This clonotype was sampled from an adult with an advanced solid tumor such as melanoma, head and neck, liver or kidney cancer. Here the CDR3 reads CASSLTSGEDIQYF. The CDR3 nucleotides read TGTGCCAGCAGCTTAACTTCGGGAGAGGACATTCAGTACTTC.